The clone carrying this TCR beta chain was counted many times. Its antigen is unidentified. Regarding the study as a whole: Whole repertoires were not studied in the larger cohort, only one V-J beta rearrangement. Tumor Treg TCRs overlapped most with tumor naive CD4+ cells. Tumor memory CD4+ T cell TCR gene usage clustered with blood and lymph node memory CD4+ cells and lymph node naive CD4+ cells.

The sorted Tregs were CD4+CD25+CD127-/low cells. V dropped 3 bases and J dropped 2 bases, with 13 bases sitting between them. The CDR3 sequence is 15 residues long. The germline CDR1 and CDR2 sequences are SGDLS and YYNGEE. Constant-region reverse primers amplified full-length variable regions, followed by semi-nested Nested Universal Primer A PCR. TCRdb re-called the 5' RACE reads with MiXCR, one entry per CDR3 protein. The table has 35,000 to 50,000 distinct CDR3 sequences, roughly a fifth seen once. The source of this sequence is a female donor with breast cancer. The source material was Tregs sorted from blood. The chain uses TRBV9 and TRBJ2-3; D might be TRBD2 (6 bases). DNA of the CDR3: TGTGCCAGCAGCGCCGGGGGAGTCCTCACAGATACGCAGTATTTT. It codes for CASSAGGVLTDTQYF.